This is a list of T cell receptor beta chains from one sample in a study of T-cell reconstitution after alpha-beta-depleted transplantation in children. Via MiXCR, TCRdb re-called the PCR reads, giving one row per CDR3 protein. This sample carries about 900,000 distinct CDR3 sequences, roughly 29% of them seen once, and the ten largest clones take about 28%. The sequencing used PBMCs, mostly from graft donor cells, collected 360 days after TCRalphabeta/CD19-depleted stem cell transplant. The source of these receptors is a boy in the first two years of life who had a stem cell transplant for SCID, so the T cells may come from the graft donor. CDR3s include the opening cysteine and the closing phenylalanine or tryptophan. The D gene is left open where the match is weak. Clone size is shown for a subset of rows, as once, few, many or a class of expanded clone.

d_call: NA
v_call: TRBV7-9
clone_size: few
j_call: TRBJ2-3
cdr3_nt: TGTGCCAGCAGCTTAACTAGTGCAGATACGCAGTATTTT
cdr3_aa: CASSLTSADTQYF

d_call: NA
v_call: TRBV4-1
clone_size: NA
j_call: TRBJ2-7
cdr3_nt: TGCGCCAGCAGCCCCCCGGACAGACCGTTTAAGGAGCAGTACTTC
cdr3_aa: CASSPPDRPFKEQYF

d_call: TRBD2
v_call: TRBV20-1
clone_size: few
j_call: TRBJ2-2
cdr3_nt: TGCAGTGCTCGGGGGACTAGCGAGGTCGCCGGGGAGCTGTTTTTT
cdr3_aa: CSARGTSEVAGELFF

d_call: TRBD1
v_call: TRBV6-5
clone_size: many
j_call: TRBJ1-2
cdr3_nt: TGTGCCAGCAGTTACACAGGGGGCGCTGGCTATGGCTACACCTTC
cdr3_aa: CASSYTGGAGYGYTF

d_call: NA
v_call: TRBV5-1
clone_size: few
j_call: TRBJ2-7
cdr3_nt: TGCGCCAGCAGCTTGTGGGGGGAGTGGTCCTACGAGCAGTACTTC
cdr3_aa: CASSLWGEWSYEQYF

d_call: TRBD2
v_call: TRBV5-1
clone_size: many
j_call: TRBJ2-1
cdr3_nt: TGCGCCAGCAGCTCGTCTTTACTAGCGGGATTCTCCTACAATGAGCAGTTCTTC
cdr3_aa: CASSSSLLAGFSYNEQFF

d_call: TRBD1
v_call: TRBV5-1
clone_size: NA
j_call: TRBJ1-5
cdr3_nt: TGCGCCAGCAGCTTGGCAGGGGGCGCGGGTCAGCCCCAGCATTTT
cdr3_aa: CASSLAGGAGQPQHF

d_call: TRBD1
v_call: TRBV2
clone_size: NA
j_call: TRBJ2-5
cdr3_nt: TGTGCCAGGGGAGAGGGACAGGGAGAAGAGACCCAGTACTTC
cdr3_aa: CARGEGQGEETQYF

d_call: TRBD2
v_call: TRBV4-3
clone_size: few
j_call: TRBJ2-1
cdr3_nt: TGCGCCAGCAGCCAAGATCCCGGACTAGCGGGGATAACAAACAATGAGCAGTTCTTC
cdr3_aa: CASSQDPGLAGITNNEQFF

d_call: TRBD2
v_call: TRBV7-9
clone_size: NA
j_call: TRBJ2-3
cdr3_nt: TGTGCCAGCAGCTTAGTAACTAGCGGGCTCACAGATACGCAGTATTTT
cdr3_aa: CASSLVTSGLTDTQYF

d_call: TRBD1
v_call: TRBV28
clone_size: NA
j_call: TRBJ1-5
cdr3_nt: TGTGCCAGCAGTTGGGGGGAACAGGGGGCCTATCAGCCCCAGCATTTT
cdr3_aa: CASSWGEQGAYQPQHF

d_call: NA
v_call: TRBV4-3
clone_size: few
j_call: TRBJ2-3
cdr3_nt: TGCGCCAGCAGCCAAGACGATCGGCAGGCTAGCACAGATACGCAGTATTTT
cdr3_aa: CASSQDDRQASTDTQYF

d_call: NA
v_call: TRBV4-2
clone_size: NA
j_call: TRBJ2-6
cdr3_nt: TGTGCCAGCAGCCACAGGGGGGTCGGAAGCTCTGGGGCCAACGTCCTGACTTTC
cdr3_aa: CASSHRGVGSSGANVLTF

d_call: TRBD2
v_call: TRBV5-1
clone_size: few
j_call: TRBJ2-3
cdr3_nt: TGCGCCAGCAGCCCTCAGACTAGCGGGACGACAGATACGCAGTATTTT
cdr3_aa: CASSPQTSGTTDTQYF

d_call: NA
v_call: TRBV3-1
clone_size: many
j_call: TRBJ2-3
cdr3_nt: TGTGCCAGCAGCCAAGGGGGCCCCGGAGCAGATACGCAGTATTTT
cdr3_aa: CASSQGGPGADTQYF

d_call: NA
v_call: TRBV18
clone_size: few
j_call: TRBJ2-7
cdr3_nt: TGTGCCAGCCCAGGGCCTAGCAGTCGCTACGAGCAGTACTTC
cdr3_aa: CASPGPSSRYEQYF

d_call: NA
v_call: TRBV24-1
clone_size: few
j_call: TRBJ2-6
cdr3_nt: TGTGCCACCAGCTCTGGGGCCAACGTCCTGACTTTC
cdr3_aa: CATSSGANVLTF

d_call: TRBD1
v_call: TRBV12-3/TRBV12-4
clone_size: few
j_call: TRBJ2-7
cdr3_nt: TGTGCCAGCAGTCCCCGGACAGGGTTGGCCTACGAGCAGTACTTC
cdr3_aa: CASSPRTGLAYEQYF

d_call: NA
v_call: TRBV5-1
clone_size: many
j_call: TRBJ1-5
cdr3_nt: TGTGCCAGCAGCTTAGCAGGGGGCAATCAGCCCCAGCATTTT
cdr3_aa: CASSLAGGNQPQHF

d_call: TRBD1
v_call: TRBV5-1
clone_size: NA
j_call: TRBJ2-3
cdr3_nt: TGCGCCAGCACAGGGGGGACGGGACAGGGCACAGATACGCAGTATTTT
cdr3_aa: CASTGGTGQGTDTQYF

d_call: NA
v_call: TRBV7-9
clone_size: few
j_call: TRBJ2-7
cdr3_nt: TGTGCCAGCGCCGTCGGGCAGACTTCTTCCTACGAGCAGTACTTC
cdr3_aa: CASAVGQTSSYEQYF

d_call: NA
v_call: TRBV5-1
clone_size: NA
j_call: TRBJ2-3
cdr3_nt: TGCGCCAGCAGCGAAGGGGGGGGGCGCATAGATACGCAGTATTTT
cdr3_aa: CASSEGGGRIDTQYF

d_call: TRBD1
v_call: TRBV7-9
clone_size: few
j_call: TRBJ1-5
cdr3_nt: TGTGCCAGCAGCCTCTGGACAGGGGGTGCGAATCAGCCCCAGCATTTT
cdr3_aa: CASSLWTGGANQPQHF

d_call: NA
v_call: TRBV10-3
clone_size: NA
j_call: TRBJ2-1
cdr3_nt: TGTGCCATCAATTCTAGGGCCCTCAGCTACAATGAGCAGTTCTTC
cdr3_aa: CAINSRALSYNEQFF

d_call: NA
v_call: TRBV7-9
clone_size: NA
j_call: TRBJ2-5
cdr3_nt: TGTGCCAGCAGCTTCGGGGCAGGAGAGACCCAGTACTTC
cdr3_aa: CASSFGAGETQYF

d_call: NA
v_call: TRBV6-2/TRBV6-3
clone_size: NA
j_call: TRBJ2-2
cdr3_nt: TGTGCCAGCAGTCTCCAGGGTAGGACCGGGGAGCTGTTTTTT
cdr3_aa: CASSLQGRTGELFF

d_call: TRBD1
v_call: TRBV18
clone_size: once
j_call: TRBJ2-7
cdr3_nt: TGTGCCAGCTCACCCCTGGACAGGGGCGAGCAGTACTTC
cdr3_aa: CASSPLDRGEQYF

d_call: NA
v_call: TRBV4-1
clone_size: NA
j_call: TRBJ1-1
cdr3_nt: TGCGCCAGCAGCCAAGCCAGGGTCTGGAACACTGAAGCTTTCTTT
cdr3_aa: CASSQARVWNTEAFF

d_call: TRBD2
v_call: TRBV5-1
clone_size: few
j_call: TRBJ2-1
cdr3_nt: TGCGCCAGCAGCCTGCTTAGCGGGGCCGCTACAAATGAGCAGTTCTTC
cdr3_aa: CASSLLSGAATNEQFF

d_call: TRBD2
v_call: TRBV18
clone_size: few
j_call: TRBJ2-2
cdr3_nt: TGTGCCAGCTCACCCGTAGGACTAGCGGGCACCGGGGAGCTGTTTTTT
cdr3_aa: CASSPVGLAGTGELFF

d_call: TRBD1
v_call: TRBV20-1
clone_size: NA
j_call: TRBJ2-3
cdr3_nt: TGCAGTGCTAGAGATCAGTCATTTCGACAGGGACGAACAGATACGCAGTATTTT
cdr3_aa: CSARDQSFRQGRTDTQYF

d_call: TRBD1
v_call: TRBV5-1
clone_size: once
j_call: TRBJ2-1
cdr3_nt: TGCGCCAGCAGCTCAGGACAGGGGGGGCCTAATGGGAATGAGCAGTTCTTC
cdr3_aa: CASSSGQGGPNGNEQFF

d_call: NA
v_call: TRBV29-1
clone_size: few
j_call: TRBJ1-1
cdr3_nt: TGCAGCGTTGAGCTAGAAGCTTTCTTT
cdr3_aa: CSVELEAFF

d_call: NA
v_call: TRBV28
clone_size: few
j_call: TRBJ2-7
cdr3_nt: TGTGCCAGCAGGTTTCAGGGGACTTACGAGCAGTACTTC
cdr3_aa: CASRFQGTYEQYF

d_call: TRBD2
v_call: TRBV6-5
clone_size: NA
j_call: TRBJ2-3
cdr3_nt: TGTGCCAGCAGTTGGTCGGCGGGGGAATACGGCACAGATACGCAGTATTTT
cdr3_aa: CASSWSAGEYGTDTQYF

d_call: TRBD1
v_call: TRBV6-1
clone_size: few
j_call: TRBJ2-7
cdr3_nt: TGTGCCAGCAGTGGACAGGGCTTACAGATTCAGGAGCAGTACTTC
cdr3_aa: CASSGQGLQIQEQYF

d_call: TRBD1
v_call: TRBV4-1
clone_size: few
j_call: TRBJ1-4
cdr3_nt: TGCGCCAGCAGCCAAGGATTGGGGACAGCTAATGAAAAACTGTTTTTT
cdr3_aa: CASSQGLGTANEKLFF

d_call: NA
v_call: TRBV5-5
clone_size: NA
j_call: TRBJ2-6
cdr3_nt: TGTGCCAGCAGCTTGTCTGACGGCCTCTTCTCTGGGGCCAACGTCCTGACTTTC
cdr3_aa: CASSLSDGLFSGANVLTF

d_call: NA
v_call: TRBV29-1
clone_size: NA
j_call: TRBJ2-1
cdr3_nt: TGCAGCTGGGGAGGGGGTAGACTCTACAATGAGCAGTTCTTC
cdr3_aa: CSWGGGRLYNEQFF

d_call: NA
v_call: TRBV28
clone_size: NA
j_call: TRBJ2-3
cdr3_nt: TGTGCCAGCAGCCAATCCTACACAGATACGCAGTATTTT
cdr3_aa: CASSQSYTDTQYF

d_call: NA
v_call: TRBV3-1
clone_size: NA
j_call: TRBJ2-2
cdr3_nt: TGTGCCAGCAGCCAAGTTGAGACAAAGGGACCCGGGGAGCTGTTTTTT
cdr3_aa: CASSQVETKGPGELFF

d_call: TRBD2
v_call: TRBV11-2
clone_size: NA
j_call: TRBJ2-1
cdr3_nt: TGTGCCAGCAGCTTTCTGGGACTAGATTATTATGAGCAGTTCTTC
cdr3_aa: CASSFLGLDYYEQFF

d_call: TRBD1
v_call: TRBV14
clone_size: NA
j_call: TRBJ1-2
cdr3_nt: TGTGCCAGCAGCCAGTCTACAGGGGGACCTTATGGCTACACCTTC
cdr3_aa: CASSQSTGGPYGYTF

d_call: NA
v_call: TRBV27
clone_size: NA
j_call: TRBJ2-1
cdr3_nt: TGTGCCAGCAGCCCGGGGGGCCGACCCTACAATGAGCAGTTCTTC
cdr3_aa: CASSPGGRPYNEQFF

d_call: NA
v_call: TRBV7-2
clone_size: NA
j_call: TRBJ2-7
cdr3_nt: TGTGCCAGCAGCTTAGCGGGCGGGTTTGGTTACGAGCAGTACTTC
cdr3_aa: CASSLAGGFGYEQYF

d_call: TRBD1
v_call: TRBV20-1
clone_size: NA
j_call: TRBJ2-1
cdr3_nt: TGCAGTGCTAGACGGGGACAGTCATGGTCCTACAATGAGCAGTTCTTC
cdr3_aa: CSARRGQSWSYNEQFF

d_call: NA
v_call: TRBV11-2
clone_size: NA
j_call: TRBJ2-5
cdr3_nt: TGTGCCAGCAGCGCAGACAGGCTCTTACAAGAGACCCAGTACTTC
cdr3_aa: CASSADRLLQETQYF

d_call: NA
v_call: TRBV30
clone_size: few
j_call: TRBJ2-2
cdr3_nt: TGTGCCTGGAGTAAAGGGGGAGGTGGCACCGGGGAGCTGTTTTTT
cdr3_aa: CAWSKGGGGTGELFF

d_call: NA
v_call: TRBV5-1
clone_size: NA
j_call: TRBJ2-1
cdr3_nt: TGCGCCAGCAGTCCTACCGTTTATCAGGGAATCTACAATGAGCAGTTCTTC
cdr3_aa: CASSPTVYQGIYNEQFF

d_call: TRBD2
v_call: TRBV27
clone_size: few
j_call: TRBJ2-7
cdr3_nt: TGTGCCAGCAGTCCAAGCGGGGCGGTCTCCTACGAGCAGTACTTC
cdr3_aa: CASSPSGAVSYEQYF

d_call: TRBD2
v_call: TRBV7-2
clone_size: many
j_call: TRBJ2-1
cdr3_nt: TGTGCCAGCAGCTCAGGACTAGCGGGGCACAATGAGCAGTTCTTC
cdr3_aa: CASSSGLAGHNEQFF

d_call: NA
v_call: TRBV5-6
clone_size: NA
j_call: TRBJ2-2
cdr3_nt: TGTGCCAGCAGCCTTCTGGGGGGGCAGAACACCGGGGAGCTGTTTTTT
cdr3_aa: CASSLLGGQNTGELFF

d_call: NA
v_call: TRBV12-3/TRBV12-4
clone_size: NA
j_call: TRBJ2-7
cdr3_nt: TGTGCCAGCAGTTTAACCCGGAACGAGCAGTACTTC
cdr3_aa: CASSLTRNEQYF

d_call: NA
v_call: TRBV11-2
clone_size: NA
j_call: TRBJ2-1
cdr3_nt: TGTGCCAGCAGCCACGGGGGCCTCTCCTACAATGAGCAGTTCTTC
cdr3_aa: CASSHGGLSYNEQFF

d_call: NA
v_call: TRBV29-1
clone_size: few
j_call: TRBJ2-7
cdr3_nt: TGCAGCGTTGGACCGGCAGGGGTATACGAGCAGTACTTC
cdr3_aa: CSVGPAGVYEQYF

d_call: NA
v_call: TRBV5-1
clone_size: few
j_call: TRBJ2-5
cdr3_nt: TGCGCCAGCAGCTTGGGGCCCTTGGGGACCCAGTACTTC
cdr3_aa: CASSLGPLGTQYF

d_call: NA
v_call: TRBV20-1
clone_size: NA
j_call: TRBJ2-1
cdr3_nt: TGCAGTGCTAGACCTCGGACTTGGACTTACAATGAGCAGTTCTTC
cdr3_aa: CSARPRTWTYNEQFF

d_call: TRBD1
v_call: TRBV29-1
clone_size: NA
j_call: TRBJ2-7
cdr3_nt: TGCAGCGGGAGAGACAGGGGGAGAACCCACGAGCAGTACTTC
cdr3_aa: CSGRDRGRTHEQYF

d_call: NA
v_call: TRBV10-1
clone_size: NA
j_call: TRBJ2-3
cdr3_nt: TGCGCCAGCAGTGATCCCCACAGTCTCACAGATACGCAGTATTTT
cdr3_aa: CASSDPHSLTDTQYF

d_call: NA
v_call: TRBV5-1
clone_size: NA
j_call: TRBJ2-4
cdr3_nt: TGCGCCAGCAGCCCGGGACACGCTGAGTTCAACATTCAGTACTTC
cdr3_aa: CASSPGHAEFNIQYF